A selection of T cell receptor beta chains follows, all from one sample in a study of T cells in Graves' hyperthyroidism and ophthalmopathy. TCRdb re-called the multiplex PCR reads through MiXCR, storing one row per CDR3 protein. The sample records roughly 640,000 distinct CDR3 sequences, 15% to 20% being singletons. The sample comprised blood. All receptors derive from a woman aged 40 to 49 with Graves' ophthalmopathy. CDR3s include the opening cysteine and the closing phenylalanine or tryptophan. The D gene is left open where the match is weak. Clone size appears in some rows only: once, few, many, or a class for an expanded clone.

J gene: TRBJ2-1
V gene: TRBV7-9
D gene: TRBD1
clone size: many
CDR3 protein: CASTWTGDGNEQFF
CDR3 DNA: TGTGCCAGCACCTGGACAGGGGATGGCAATGAGCAGTTCTTC

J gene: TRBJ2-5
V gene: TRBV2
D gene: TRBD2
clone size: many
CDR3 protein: CASSGGAGGVVTQYF
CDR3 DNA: TGTGCCAGCAGTGGCGGTGCGGGAGGGGTGGTGACCCAGTACTTC

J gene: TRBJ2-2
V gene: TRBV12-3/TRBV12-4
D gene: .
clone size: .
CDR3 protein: CASRLGRHTGELFF
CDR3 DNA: TGTGCCAGCAGATTAGGACGGCACACCGGGGAGCTGTTTTTT

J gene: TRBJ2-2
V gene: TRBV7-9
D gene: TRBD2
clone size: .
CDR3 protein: CASSSLGVSGSRDGELFF
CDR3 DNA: TGTGCCAGCAGCTCGCTCGGGGTTAGCGGGAGCCGTGACGGGGAGCTGTTTTTT

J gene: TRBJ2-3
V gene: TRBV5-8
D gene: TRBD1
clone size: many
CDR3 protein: CASSHRDSGASTQYF
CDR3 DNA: TGTGCCAGCAGCCACCGGGACAGTGGTGCAAGTACGCAGTATTTT

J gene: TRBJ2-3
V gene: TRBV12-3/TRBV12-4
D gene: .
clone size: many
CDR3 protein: CASSPLGGDTQYF
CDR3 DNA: TGTGCCAGCAGCCCATTGGGGGGAGATACGCAGTATTTT

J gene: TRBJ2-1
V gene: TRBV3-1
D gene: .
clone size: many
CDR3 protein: CASSPGAPVNEQFF
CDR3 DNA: TGTGCCAGCAGCCCGGGGGCCCCCGTCAATGAGCAGTTCTTC

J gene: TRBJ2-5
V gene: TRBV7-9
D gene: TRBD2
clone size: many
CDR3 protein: CASSRTSGRAPETQYF
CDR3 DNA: TGTGCCAGCAGCCGGACTAGCGGGAGGGCCCCAGAGACCCAGTACTTC

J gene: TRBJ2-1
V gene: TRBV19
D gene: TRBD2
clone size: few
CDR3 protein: CASSIDSSPSGIPYNEQFF
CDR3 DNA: TGTGCCAGTAGTATAGATAGCAGTCCTAGCGGGATTCCCTACAATGAGCAGTTCTTC

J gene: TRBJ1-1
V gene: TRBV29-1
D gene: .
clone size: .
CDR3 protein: CSVEATLNTEAFF
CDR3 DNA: TGCAGCGTTGAGGCCACCTTGAACACTGAAGCTTTCTTT

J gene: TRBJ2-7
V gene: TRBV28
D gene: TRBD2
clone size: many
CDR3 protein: CASSSAGTSGGYEQYF
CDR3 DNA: TGTGCCAGCAGTTCCGCCGGGACTAGCGGGGGATACGAGCAGTACTTC

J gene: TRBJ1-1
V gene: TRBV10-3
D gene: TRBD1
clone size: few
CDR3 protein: CAISKRDRELNTEAFF
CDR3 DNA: TGTGCCATCAGTAAACGGGACAGAGAGTTGAACACTGAAGCTTTCTTT

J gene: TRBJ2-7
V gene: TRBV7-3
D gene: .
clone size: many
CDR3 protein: CASSFSPEGEQYF
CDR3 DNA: TGTGCCAGCAGCTTCTCACCGGAGGGCGAGCAGTACTTC

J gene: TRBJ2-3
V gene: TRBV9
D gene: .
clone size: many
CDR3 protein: CASGPGFSTDTQYF
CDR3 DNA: TGTGCCAGCGGACCCGGGTTTAGCACAGATACGCAGTATTTT

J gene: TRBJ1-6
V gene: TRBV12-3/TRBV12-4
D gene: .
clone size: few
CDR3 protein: CASSLGRGENSPLHF
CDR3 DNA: TGTGCCAGCAGTTTGGGGCGGGGGGAGAATTCACCCCTCCACTTT

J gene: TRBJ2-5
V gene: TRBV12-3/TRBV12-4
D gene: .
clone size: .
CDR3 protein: CASRPGWGETQYF
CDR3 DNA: TGTGCCAGCAGACCTGGCTGGGGAGAGACCCAGTACTTC

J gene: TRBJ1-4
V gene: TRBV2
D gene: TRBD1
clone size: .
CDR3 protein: CASEGPRGEKLFF
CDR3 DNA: TGTGCCAGCGAGGGGCCCAGGGGGGAAAAACTGTTTTTT

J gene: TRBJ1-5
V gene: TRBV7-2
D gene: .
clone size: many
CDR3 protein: CASSLGNLQGNQPQHF
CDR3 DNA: TGTGCCAGCAGCTTAGGGAACCTACAGGGCAATCAGCCCCAGCATTTT

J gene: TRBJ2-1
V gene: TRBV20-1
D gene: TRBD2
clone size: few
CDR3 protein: CSARSAGGYEQFF
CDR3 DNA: TGCAGTGCTAGGAGTGCGGGGGGTTATGAGCAGTTCTTC

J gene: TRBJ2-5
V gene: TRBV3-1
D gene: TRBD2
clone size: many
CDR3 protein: CASSQELAGHQETQYF
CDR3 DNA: TGTGCCAGCAGCCAGGAACTAGCGGGACACCAAGAGACCCAGTACTTC

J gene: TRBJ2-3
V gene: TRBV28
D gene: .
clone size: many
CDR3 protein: CASSIYSSASTDTQYF
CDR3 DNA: TGTGCCAGCAGTATATATTCCAGTGCTAGCACAGATACGCAGTATTTT

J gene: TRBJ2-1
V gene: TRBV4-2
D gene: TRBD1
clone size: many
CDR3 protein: CASSPGQGDYNEQFF
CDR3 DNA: TGTGCCAGCAGCCCGGGGCAGGGGGACTACAATGAGCAGTTCTTC

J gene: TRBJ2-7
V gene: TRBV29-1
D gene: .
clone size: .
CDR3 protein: CSVKQASMSYEQYF
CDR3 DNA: TGCAGCGTAAAACAGGCCTCAATGTCCTACGAGCAGTACTTC

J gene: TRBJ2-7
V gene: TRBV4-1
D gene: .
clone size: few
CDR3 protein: CASSQEGLGAKTTYEQYF
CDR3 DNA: TGCGCCAGCAGCCAAGAGGGCCTAGGGGCCAAAACTACCTACGAGCAGTACTTC

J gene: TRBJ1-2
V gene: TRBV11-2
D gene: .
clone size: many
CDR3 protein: CASSLGIASYGYTF
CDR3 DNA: TGTGCCAGCAGCTTAGGGATTGCTAGCTATGGCTACACCTTC

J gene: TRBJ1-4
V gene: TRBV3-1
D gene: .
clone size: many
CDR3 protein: CASSPKIGIRNEKLFF
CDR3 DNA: TGTGCCAGCAGCCCCAAGATCGGAATCAGGAATGAAAAACTGTTTTTT

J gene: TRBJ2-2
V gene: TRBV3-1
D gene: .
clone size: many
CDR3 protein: CASARGTDTGELFF
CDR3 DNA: TGTGCCAGCGCGAGGGGTACGGACACCGGGGAGCTGTTTTTT

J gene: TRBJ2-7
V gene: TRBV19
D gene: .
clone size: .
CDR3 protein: CASSGDGGNEQYF
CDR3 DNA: TGTGCCAGTAGTGGGGACGGCGGGAACGAGCAGTACTTC

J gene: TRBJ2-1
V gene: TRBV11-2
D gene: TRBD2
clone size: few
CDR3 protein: CASSPGLAGDLSYNEQFF
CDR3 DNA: TGTGCCAGCAGCCCAGGACTAGCGGGAGACCTTTCCTACAATGAGCAGTTCTTC

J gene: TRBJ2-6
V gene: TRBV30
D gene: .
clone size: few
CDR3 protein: CAWSGVGGGANVLTF
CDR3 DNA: TGTGCCTGGAGTGGGGTAGGCGGCGGGGCCAACGTCCTGACTTTC

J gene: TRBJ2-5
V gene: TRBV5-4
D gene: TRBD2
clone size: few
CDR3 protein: CASSNGGAGETQYF
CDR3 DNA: TGTGCCAGCAGCAACGGGGGGGCTGGTGAGACCCAGTACTTC

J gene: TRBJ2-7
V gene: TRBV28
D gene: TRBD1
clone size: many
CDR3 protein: CASFGQGYEQYF
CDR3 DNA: TGTGCCAGCTTCGGACAGGGCTACGAGCAGTACTTC

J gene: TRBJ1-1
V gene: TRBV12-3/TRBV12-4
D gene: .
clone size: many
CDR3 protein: CASSEQGWTEAFF
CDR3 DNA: TGTGCCAGCAGTGAGCAGGGGTGGACTGAAGCTTTCTTT

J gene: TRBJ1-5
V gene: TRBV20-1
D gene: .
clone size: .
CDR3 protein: CSARKQEDQPQHF
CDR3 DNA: TGCAGTGCTAGAAAACAGGAGGATCAGCCCCAGCATTTT

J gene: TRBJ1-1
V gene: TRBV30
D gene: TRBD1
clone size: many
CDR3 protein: CAWSQALGTGVDTEAFF
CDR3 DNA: TGTGCCTGGAGTCAAGCCCTCGGGACAGGGGTTGACACTGAAGCTTTCTTT

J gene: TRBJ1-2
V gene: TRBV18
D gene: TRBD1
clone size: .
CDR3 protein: CASSLDRGVWYGYTF
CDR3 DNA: TGTGCCAGCTCCCTCGACAGGGGAGTTTGGTATGGCTACACCTTC

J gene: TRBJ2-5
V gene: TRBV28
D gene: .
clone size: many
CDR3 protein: CASNVLLQETQYF
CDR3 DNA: TGTGCCAGTAACGTCCTGCTACAAGAGACCCAGTACTTC

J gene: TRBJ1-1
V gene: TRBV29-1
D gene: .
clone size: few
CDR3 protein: CSVEPAGKTPEAFF
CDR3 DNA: TGCAGCGTTGAACCAGCAGGGAAGACACCTGAAGCTTTCTTT

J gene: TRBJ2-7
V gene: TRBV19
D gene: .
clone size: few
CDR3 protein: CASSPSGVYEQYF
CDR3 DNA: TGTGCCAGTAGCCCCTCGGGAGTCTACGAGCAGTACTTC

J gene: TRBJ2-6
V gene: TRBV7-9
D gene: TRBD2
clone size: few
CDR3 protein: CASSIRTSGDTSGANVLTF
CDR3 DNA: TGTGCCAGCAGCATCCGGACTAGCGGGGATACCTCTGGGGCCAACGTCCTGACTTTC

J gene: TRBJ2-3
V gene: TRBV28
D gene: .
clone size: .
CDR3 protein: CASSPPRGRIGTDTQYF
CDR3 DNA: TGTGCCAGCAGTCCCCCTCGGGGACGAATAGGAACAGATACGCAGTATTTT

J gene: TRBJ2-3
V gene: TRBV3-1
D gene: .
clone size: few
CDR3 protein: CASSQPGVLQDTQYF
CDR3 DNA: TGTGCCAGCAGCCAACCCGGGGTCCTACAAGATACGCAGTATTTT